This TCR beta chain came from a study of T cell responses to AZD1222 COVID-19 vaccine. Study conclusions and caveats: Vaccine-related CD4 TCRs covered spike, predominating at 160-218 and 743-854. Samples come after the peak T cell response, not at day 14. A mostly white British donor set with more females was recruited, and clonal diversity was possibly underestimated.

To note about this clone: The antigen is not known.

Sequencing was performed with immunoSEQ multiplex PCR; in TCRdb, only in-frame clones are kept and a portion is missing. The sample records over 120,000 clones, around nine tenths being singletons. Germline assignment: CDR1 KGHSH and CDR2 LQKENI. This CDR3 is built from 17 residues. V lost 3 bases and J lost 0, with 15 bases in between. The starting material was peripheral blood, obtained 28 days after the second AZD1222 dose. The chain is built from TRBV18 and TRBJ1-3; D perhaps matches TRBD1 (5 bases). This sequence originates from an adult who received the AZD1222 COVID-19 vaccine. CDR3 bases: TGTGCCAGCTCACCGTCGGGACGTAGGAGCTCTGGAAACACCATATATTTT. Translated: CASSPSGRRSSGNTIYF.